This TCR beta chain was obtained from a study of cytomegalovirus exposure and HLA in healthy donors. Broader study findings: Reported findings show TCR beta sequences accurately forecast HLA-A and HLA-B alleles in most subjects. Cytomegalovirus-associated status was assigned to 150 or so TCR beta chains. In a later analysis, around 18,000 TCR beta sequences were associated with HLA alleles at 0.05 false discovery rate. Follow-up analysis found HLA locus-dependent TCR association rates, highest for DRB1 and lowest for HLA-C.

PCR primers comprised 60 Vbeta and 13 Jbeta primers. This table comes from immunoSEQ multiplex PCR, and its TCRdb copy is limited to in-frame clones, with some not included. The data contain 150,000 to 180,000 clones, approximately 72% of them singletons. Germline-derived CDR1 and CDR2 are MGHRA and YSYEKL. Trimming stripped 0 bases from V and 1 base from J, with 13 bases between. The CDR3 is made up of 16 amino acids. About this clone: The antigen is undetermined.

Sequences were obtained from PBMCs. The TCR was taken from a man younger than 35 in good health and CMV-seronegative. The genes are TRBV4-1 and TRBJ2-7; D is perhaps TRBD2 (6 bases). The CDR3 protein is CASSQEGSGGSYEQYF. DNA of the CDR3: TGCGCCAGCAGCCAAGAAGGTAGCGGTGGATCCTACGAGCAGTACTTC.